This TCR beta chain is from a study of a mutant IDH1 vaccine in newly diagnosed glioma. About the study: Vaccines were first given 4-6 weeks after radiotherapy alone, or with temozolomide cycles. The treated group averaged about 41 years old and was around 62% male, about 40% female. General study findings and limits: Immune responses arising from the vaccine appeared in 90% to 95% of patients.

V lost 4 bases to trimming and J lost 0 bases, with 7 bases between them. Germline values: CDR1 SEHNR, CDR2 FQNEAQ (reference sequence). This CDR3 has 14 amino acids. This clone occurred a few times. The antigen remains undetermined. Clones were sequenced by immunoSEQ multiplex PCR, and TCRdb holds only the in-frame ones, with some missing. Of more than 55,000 clones in the sample, about 81% were seen once. Time point given: week 23, last vaccination. In the vaccine, a single dose held 300 ug of the mutant IDH1 20-mer peptide, along with topical imiquimod. New WHO grade 3 or 4 astrocytomas that were IDH1-mutant and ATRX-lost had been found in donors.

The rearrangement uses TRBV7-9 and TRBJ2-4, with a tentative D call TRBD2 (6 bases). The sequencing here drew on PBMCs, taken from a glioma patient whose treatment included an IDH1 peptide vaccine. This receptor was obtained from a woman between 35 and 50 years old with glioma. Some clones in this sample may be carry-over from other donors' samples. CDR3 amino acids: CASSWEVAKNIQYF. The CDR3 nucleotides read TGTGCCAGCAGCTGGGAGGTAGCCAAAAACATTCAGTACTTC.